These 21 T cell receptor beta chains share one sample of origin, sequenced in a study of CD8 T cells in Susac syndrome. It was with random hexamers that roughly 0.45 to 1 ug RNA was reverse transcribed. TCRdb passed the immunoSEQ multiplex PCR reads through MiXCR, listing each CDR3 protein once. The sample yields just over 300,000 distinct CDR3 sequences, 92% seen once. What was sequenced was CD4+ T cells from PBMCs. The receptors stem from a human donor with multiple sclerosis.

Written as DNA, the CDR3 is TGCAGTGCATCACAGGGCCGGTGGGAAAAACTGTTTTTT. As protein: CSASQGRWEKLFF. The chain combines TRBV20-1 with TRBJ1-4; D is perhaps TRBD1 (6 bases). This CDR3 has 13 amino acids. Germline assignment: CDR1 DFQATT and CDR2 SNEGSKA (reference sequence). V was shortened by 6 bases and J by 8 bases, with 16 bases between the two germline ends.

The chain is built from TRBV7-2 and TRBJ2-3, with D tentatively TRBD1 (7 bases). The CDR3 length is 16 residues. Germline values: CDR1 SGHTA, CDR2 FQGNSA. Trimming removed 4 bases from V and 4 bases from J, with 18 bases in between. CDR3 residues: CASSSTSPRGPDTQYF. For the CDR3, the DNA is TGTGCCAGCAGCTCCACTAGCCCGAGGGGGCCAGATACGCAGTATTTT. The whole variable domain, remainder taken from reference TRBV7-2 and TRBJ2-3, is GAGVSQSPSNKVTEKGKDVELRCDPISGHTALYWYRQSLGQGLEFLIYFQGNSAPDKSGLPSDRFSAERTGGSVSTLTIQRTQQEDSAVYLCASSSTSPRGPDTQYFGPGTRLTVL.

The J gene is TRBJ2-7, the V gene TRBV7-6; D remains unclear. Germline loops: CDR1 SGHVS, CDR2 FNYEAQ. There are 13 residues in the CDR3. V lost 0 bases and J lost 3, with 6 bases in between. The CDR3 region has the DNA TGTGCCAGCAGCTTAGCGGGGAACTACGAGCAGTACTTC. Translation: CASSLAGNYEQYF. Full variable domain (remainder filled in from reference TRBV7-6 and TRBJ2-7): GAGVSQSPRYKVTKRGQDVALRCDPISGHVSLYWYRQALGQGPEFLTYFNYEAQQDKSGLPNDRFSAERPEGSISTLTIQRTEQRDSAMYRCASSLAGNYEQYFGPGTRLTVT.

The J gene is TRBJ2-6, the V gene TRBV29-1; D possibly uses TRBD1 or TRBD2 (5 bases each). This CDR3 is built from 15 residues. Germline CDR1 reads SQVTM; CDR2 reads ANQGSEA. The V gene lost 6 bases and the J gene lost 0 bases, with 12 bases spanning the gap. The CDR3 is CSVTEGSSGANVLTF. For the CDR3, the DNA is TGCAGCGTGACAGAGGGGAGCTCTGGGGCCAACGTCCTGACTTTC. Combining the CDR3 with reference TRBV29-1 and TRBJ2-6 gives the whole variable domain SAVISQKPSRDICQRGTSLTIQCQVDSQVTMMFWYRQQPGQSLTLIATANQGSEATYESGFVIDKFPISRPNLTFSTLTVSNMSPEDSSIYLCSVTEGSSGANVLTFGAGSRLTVL.

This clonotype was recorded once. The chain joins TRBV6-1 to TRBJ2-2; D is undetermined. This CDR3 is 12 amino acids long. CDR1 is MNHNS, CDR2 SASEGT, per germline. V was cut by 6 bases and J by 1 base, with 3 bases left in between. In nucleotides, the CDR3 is TGTGCCAGCAGGCGGAACACCGGGGAGCTGTTTTTT. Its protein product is CASRRNTGELFF.

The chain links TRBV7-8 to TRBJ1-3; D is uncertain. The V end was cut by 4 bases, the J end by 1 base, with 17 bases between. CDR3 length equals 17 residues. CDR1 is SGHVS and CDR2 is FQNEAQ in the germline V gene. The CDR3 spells CASSSPPWTGSGNTIYF. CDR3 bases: TGTGCCAGCAGCTCCCCCCCTTGGACGGGTTCTGGAAACACCATATATTTT.

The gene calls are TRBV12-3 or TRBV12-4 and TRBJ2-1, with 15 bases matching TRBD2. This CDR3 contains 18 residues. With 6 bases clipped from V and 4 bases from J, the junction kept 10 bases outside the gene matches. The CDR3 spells CASSLLGTSGGSYNEQFF. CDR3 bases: TGTGCCAGCAGCTTACTAGGGACTAGCGGGGGGAGTTACAATGAGCAGTTCTTC.

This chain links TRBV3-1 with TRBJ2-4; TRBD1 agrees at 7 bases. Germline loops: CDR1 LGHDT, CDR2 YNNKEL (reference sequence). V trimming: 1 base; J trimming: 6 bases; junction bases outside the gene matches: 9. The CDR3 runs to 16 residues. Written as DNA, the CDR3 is TGTGCCAGCAGCCAAGGTGGATGGGACAGCAGAAACATTCAGTACTTC. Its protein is CASSQGGWDSRNIQYF. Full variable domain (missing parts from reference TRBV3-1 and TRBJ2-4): DTAVSQTPKYLVTQMGNDKSIKCEQNLGHDTMYWYKQDSKKFLKIMFSYNNKELIINETVPNRFSPKSPDKAHLNLHINSLELGDSAVYFCASSQGGWDSRNIQYFGAGTRLSVL.

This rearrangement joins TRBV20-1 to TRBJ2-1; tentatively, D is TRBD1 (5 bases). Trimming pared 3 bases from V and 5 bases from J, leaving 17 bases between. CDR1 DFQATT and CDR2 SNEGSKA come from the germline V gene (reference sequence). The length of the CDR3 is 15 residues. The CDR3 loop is CSARTTRGFDNEQFF. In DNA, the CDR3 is TGCAGTGCTAGGACCACAAGGGGTTTCGACAATGAGCAGTTCTTC.

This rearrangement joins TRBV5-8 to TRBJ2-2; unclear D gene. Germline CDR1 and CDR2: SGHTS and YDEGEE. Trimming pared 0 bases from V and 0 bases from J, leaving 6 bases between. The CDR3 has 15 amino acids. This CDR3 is CASSLGRANTGELFF. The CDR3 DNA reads TGTGCCAGCAGCTTGGGCAGAGCGAACACCGGGGAGCTGTTTTTT.

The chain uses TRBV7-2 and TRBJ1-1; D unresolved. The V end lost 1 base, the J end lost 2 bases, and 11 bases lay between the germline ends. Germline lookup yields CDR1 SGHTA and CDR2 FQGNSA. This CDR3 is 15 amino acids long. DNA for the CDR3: TGTGCCAGCAGCTTAGGGTTTCGGGGAAACACTGAAGCTTTCTTT. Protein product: CASSLGFRGNTEAFF.

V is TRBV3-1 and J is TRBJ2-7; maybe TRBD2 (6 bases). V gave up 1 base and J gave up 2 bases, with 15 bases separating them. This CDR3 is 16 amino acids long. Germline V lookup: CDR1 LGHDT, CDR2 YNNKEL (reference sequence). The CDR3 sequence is CASSQVFRGKTYEQYF. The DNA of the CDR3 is TGTGCCAGCAGCCAAGTTTTTCGCGGGAAGACCTACGAGCAGTACTTC.

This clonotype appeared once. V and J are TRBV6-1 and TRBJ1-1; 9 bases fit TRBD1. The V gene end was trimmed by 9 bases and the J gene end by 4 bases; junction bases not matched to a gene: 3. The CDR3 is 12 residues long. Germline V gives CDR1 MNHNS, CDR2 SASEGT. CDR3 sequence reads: CASLTGGTEAFF. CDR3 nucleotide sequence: TGTGCCAGTTTGACAGGGGGCACTGAAGCTTTCTTT.

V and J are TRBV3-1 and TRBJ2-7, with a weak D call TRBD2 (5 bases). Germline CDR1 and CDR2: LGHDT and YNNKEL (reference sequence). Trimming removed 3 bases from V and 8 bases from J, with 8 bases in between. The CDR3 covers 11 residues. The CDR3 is CASSQRTQQYF. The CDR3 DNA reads TGTGCCAGCAGCCAGCGGACTCAGCAGTACTTC.

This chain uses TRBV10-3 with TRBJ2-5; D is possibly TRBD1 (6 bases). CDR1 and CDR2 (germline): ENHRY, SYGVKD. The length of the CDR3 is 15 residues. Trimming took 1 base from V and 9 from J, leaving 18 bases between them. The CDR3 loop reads CAISELPQRDMAQYF. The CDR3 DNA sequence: TGTGCCATCAGTGAGTTACCCCAACGGGACATGGCCCAGTACTTC.

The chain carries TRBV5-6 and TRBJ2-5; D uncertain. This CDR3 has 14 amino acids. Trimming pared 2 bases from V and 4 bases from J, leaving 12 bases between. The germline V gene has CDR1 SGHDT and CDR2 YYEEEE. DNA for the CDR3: TGTGCCAGCAGCTTCCTTAGGGTGTTAGAGACCCAGTACTTC. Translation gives CASSFLRVLETQYF.

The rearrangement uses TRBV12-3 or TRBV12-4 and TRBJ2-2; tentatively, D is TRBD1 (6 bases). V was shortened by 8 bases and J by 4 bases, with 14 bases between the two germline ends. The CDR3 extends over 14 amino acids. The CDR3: CASAPTGRTGELFF. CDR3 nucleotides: TGTGCCAGCGCTCCGACAGGCCGCACCGGGGAGCTGTTTTTT.

CDR3 DNA sequence: TGTGCCAGCAGCTTATCACTAGCGGGCCTCGGGGGGGAGCTGTTTTTT. The encoded protein is CASSLSLAGLGGELFF. This chain uses TRBV11-2 with TRBJ2-2; 9 positions match TRBD2. The germline CDR1 and CDR2 sequences are SGHAT and FQNNGV. With 2 bases clipped from V and 8 bases from J, the junction kept 9 bases outside the gene matches. This CDR3 region has 16 residues.

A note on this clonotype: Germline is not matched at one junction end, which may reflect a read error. In nucleotides, the CDR3 is TGTGCCACCCGGGGGGGCACGTTAAACTATGGCTACACATTC. Translation: CATRGGTLNYGYTF. This chain links TRBV2 with TRBJ1-2; tentative D call: TRBD1 (6 bases). CDR3 length: 14 residues. Germline V gives CDR1 SNHLY, CDR2 FYNNEI.

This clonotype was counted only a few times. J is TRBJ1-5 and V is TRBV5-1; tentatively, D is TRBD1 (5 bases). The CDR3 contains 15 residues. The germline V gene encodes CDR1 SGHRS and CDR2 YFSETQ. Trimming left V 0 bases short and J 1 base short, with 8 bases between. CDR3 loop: CASSLVTESNQPQHF. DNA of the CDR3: TGCGCCAGCAGCTTGGTGACAGAGAGCAATCAGCCCCAGCATTTT.

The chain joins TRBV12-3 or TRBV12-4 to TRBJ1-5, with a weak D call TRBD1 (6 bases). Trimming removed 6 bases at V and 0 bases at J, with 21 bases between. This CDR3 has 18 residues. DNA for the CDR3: TGTGCCAGCAGCCGCACCGACAGGTCCGCCTATAGCAATCAGCCCCAGCATTTT. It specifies CASSRTDRSAYSNQPQHF.